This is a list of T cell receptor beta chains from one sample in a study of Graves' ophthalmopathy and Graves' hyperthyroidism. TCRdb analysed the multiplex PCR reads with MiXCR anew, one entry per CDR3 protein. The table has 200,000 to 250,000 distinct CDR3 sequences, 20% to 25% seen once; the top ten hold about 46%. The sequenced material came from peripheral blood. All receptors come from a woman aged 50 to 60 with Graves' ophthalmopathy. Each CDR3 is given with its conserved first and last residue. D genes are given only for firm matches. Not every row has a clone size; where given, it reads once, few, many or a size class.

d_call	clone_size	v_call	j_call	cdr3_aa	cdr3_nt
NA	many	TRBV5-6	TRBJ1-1	CASSFTGHTEAFF	TGTGCCAGCAGCTTTACAGGGCACACTGAAGCTTTCTTT
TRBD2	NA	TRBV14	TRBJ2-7	CASRTSGSLGEQYF	TGTGCCAGCAGGACCAGCGGGAGTTTGGGCGAGCAGTACTTC
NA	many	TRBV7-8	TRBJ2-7	CASRHGESYEQYF	TGTGCCAGCAGACACGGGGAGTCCTACGAGCAGTACTTC
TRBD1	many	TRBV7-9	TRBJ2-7	CASSSPGQGRYEQYF	TGTGCCAGCAGCTCCCCGGGACAGGGGAGATACGAGCAGTACTTC
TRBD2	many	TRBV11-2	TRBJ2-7	CASREGEGREQYF	TGTGCCTCCCGGGAGGGGGAGGGCCGCGAGCAGTACTTC
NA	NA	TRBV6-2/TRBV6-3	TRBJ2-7	CASSLRDMSSYEQYF	TGTGCCAGCAGCCTCCGGGACATGAGCTCCTACGAGCAGTACTTC
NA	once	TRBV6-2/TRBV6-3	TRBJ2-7	CASSYRGDGASYYEQYF	TGTGCCAGCAGTTACCGTGGGGACGGGGCCTCCTACTACGAGCAGTACTTC
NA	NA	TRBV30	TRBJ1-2	CAWSGGDYHGYTF	TGTGCCTGGAGTGGAGGGGATTACCATGGCTACACCTTC
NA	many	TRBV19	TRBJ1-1	CASSMVRLNTEAFF	TGTGCCAGTAGTATGGTCAGATTGAACACTGAAGCTTTCTTT
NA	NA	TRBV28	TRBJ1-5	CARRPHPPRSNQPQHF	TGTGCCAGAAGACCGCACCCACCGAGGAGCAATCAGCCCCAGCATTTT
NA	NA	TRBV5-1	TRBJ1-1	CASSLAVGDGTEAFF	TGCGCCAGCAGCTTGGCCGTTGGAGACGGGACTGAAGCTTTCTTT
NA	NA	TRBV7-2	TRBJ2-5	CARSWKGAETQYF	TGTGCCAGGAGCTGGAAAGGCGCCGAGACACAGTACTTC
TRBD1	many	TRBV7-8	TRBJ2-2	CASRDRQGQNTGELFF	TGTGCCAGCCGGGACCGACAGGGGCAGAACACCGGGGAGCTGTTTTTT
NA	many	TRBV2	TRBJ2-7	CASSEDRGGTLLREQYF	TGTGCCAGCAGTGAAGATCGGGGCGGGACCCTTCTAAGGGAGCAGTACTTC
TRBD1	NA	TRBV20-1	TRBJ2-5	CSARAGQGVVSETQYF	TGCAGTGCTAGAGCGGGACAGGGGGTTGTGTCAGAGACCCAGTACTTC